The 9 T cell receptor beta chains presented below share a single source sample, sequenced in a study of shared clonotypes between healthy human individuals. TCRdb keeps only in-frame clones here, not all; method: immunoSEQ multiplex PCR. The repertoire holds millions of clones, with over 85% as singletons. Sequencing input: naive CD4+ T cells sorted from blood. Subset indicated: CD45RA+ positively selected. All receptors derive from a young man in good health.

This chain joins TRBV6-1 and TRBJ2-7; 7 positions agree with TRBD2. V was clipped by 1 base and J by 9 bases; unmatched bases: 12. Germline V gene data show CDR1 as MNHNS and CDR2 as SASEGT. This CDR3 comprises 15 residues. The CDR3 protein is CASSEVGGDSRRQYF. The CDR3 DNA reads TGTGCCAGCAGTGAAGTGGGAGGGGACTCAAGACGGCAGTACTTC.

The chain links TRBV2 to TRBJ2-2; D is possibly TRBD1 or TRBD2 (5 bases each). V dropped 2 bases and J dropped 4 bases, with 11 bases sitting between them. The CDR3 covers 15 residues. Germline V lookup: CDR1 SNHLY, CDR2 FYNNEI. This CDR3 is CASSELGVPTGELFF. CDR3 sequence (DNA): TGTGCCAGCAGTGAATTGGGGGTCCCCACCGGGGAGCTGTTTTTT.

V usage is TRBV19 and J usage is TRBJ2-2, with TRBD1 identical over 9 bases. The length of the CDR3 is 16 residues. V shed 2 bases, J shed 6 bases, and the junction held 7 bases outside the gene matches. Germline assignment: CDR1 LNHDA and CDR2 SQIVND (reference sequence). This CDR3 reads CASSIIQGAAAGELFF. CDR3 DNA: TGTGCCAGTAGTATAATACAGGGGGCGGCCGCCGGGGAGCTGTTTTTT.

This CDR3 is CASSGGTGSSEKLFF. As DNA, the CDR3 is TGTGCCAGCAGTGGGGGGACAGGGAGTAGCGAAAAACTGTTTTTT. The V call is TRBV2, the J call TRBJ1-4; 9 nucleotides align to TRBD1. CDR3 length: 15 amino acids. V gave up 4 bases and J gave up 8 bases; unmatched junction bases: 8. The V gene's germline CDR1 is SNHLY and CDR2 FYNNEI.

The chain links TRBV5-1 to TRBJ2-7, with 7 bases that match TRBD2. CDR1 is SGHRS, CDR2 YFSETQ, per germline. The CDR3 runs 14 residues. Losses at the gene ends were 2 bases for V and 4 bases for J; bases not matched to a gene: 6. CDR3 nucleotides: TGCGCCAGCAGCTTTAGCTCTAGCGGATACGAGCAGTACTTC. This encodes CASSFSSSGYEQYF.

The CDR3 spells CASSGARGGISYTF. DNA of the CDR3: TGTGCCAGCAGTGGGGCACGGGGGGGGATTAGCTACACCTTC. This rearrangement joins TRBV6-6 to TRBJ1-2; D perhaps matches TRBD1 (5 bases). The length of the CDR3 is 14 residues. V was pared by 5 bases and J by 9 bases, with 19 bases between. Looked up from germline, CDR1 is MNHNY and CDR2 is SVGAGI (reference sequence).

The genes are TRBV6-6 and TRBJ1-4; D remains unclear. Germline CDR1 reads MNHNY; CDR2 reads SVGAGI (reference sequence). The CDR3 length is 13 residues. Trimming left V 2 bases short and J 2 bases short, with 3 bases between. The CDR3 nucleotides are TGTGCCAGCAGTTACGGGACTAATGAAAAACTGTTTTTT. This gives the protein CASSYGTNEKLFF.

The CDR3 nucleotides read TGTGCCATCAGTGATATTGGGGAAAAACTGTTTTTT. Its translation is CAISDIGEKLFF. This rearrangement joins TRBV10-3 to TRBJ1-4; no definite D call. Trimming pared 3 bases from V and 8 bases from J, leaving 7 bases between. CDR1 ENHRY and CDR2 SYGVKD come from the germline V gene. The CDR3 totals 12 residues.

J is TRBJ2-1 and V is TRBV6-1, with 11 nucleotides matching TRBD2. In germline, CDR1 is MNHNS, CDR2 SASEGT. V was clipped by 7 bases and J by 4 bases; unmatched bases: 6. CDR3 length: 15 amino acids. The CDR3 bases are TGTGCCAGCATCATGACTAGCGGGATGTACAATGAGCAGTTCTTC. Translated, it gives CASIMTSGMYNEQFF.